The clone carrying this T cell receptor beta chain was seen many times. The sample originates from a study of T cells in Graves' hyperthyroidism and ophthalmopathy. The V gene lost 7 bases and the J gene lost 5 bases, with 15 bases spanning the gap. The CDR3 is 14 amino acids. Germline CDR1 is MNHEY and CDR2 is SVGEGT. Researchers took RNA transcripts and amplified the TCR beta CDR3 regions from them. The primer set for the first-round RT-PCR of the TCR CDR3 was HTBI. TCRdb re-called the multiplex PCR reads through MiXCR, storing one row per CDR3 protein. The sample lists about 520,000 distinct CDR3 sequences, around a quarter occurring once.

The sequence was collected from a woman in her 30s with Graves' ophthalmopathy. The chain combines TRBV6-2 or TRBV6-3 with TRBJ1-5; D unresolved. Sequencing input: blood. The CDR3 region has the DNA TGTGCCAGCACCGGACGGCCGACCTATCAGCCCCAGCATTTT. Encoded protein: CASTGRPTYQPQHF.